This T cell receptor (beta chain) was captured in a study of patients and donors after allogeneic stem cell transplantation. From the RT-PCR reads, TCRdb called clonotypes with MiXCR, one entry per CDR3 protein. The table records approximately 140,000 distinct CDR3 sequences, roughly two fifths of them present only once. The CDR3 totals 14 residues. V lost 7 bases and J lost 7; bases outside the gene matches: 7. Sequencing input: blood, either unsorted or a sorted T cell fraction (not recorded which). The receptor's source is a human donor who was either an allogeneic HSCT recipient or a stem cell or donor lymphocyte infusion donor (not recorded which). It is not recorded whose cells these are; they may come from a transplant donor. The chain has TRBV12-3 or TRBV12-4 and TRBJ1-6, with TRBD1 matching over 7 bases. CDR3 DNA sequence: TGTGCCAGCACTGGGGACAGACTAAATTCACCCCTCCACTTT. Amino acids: CASTGDRLNSPLHF.